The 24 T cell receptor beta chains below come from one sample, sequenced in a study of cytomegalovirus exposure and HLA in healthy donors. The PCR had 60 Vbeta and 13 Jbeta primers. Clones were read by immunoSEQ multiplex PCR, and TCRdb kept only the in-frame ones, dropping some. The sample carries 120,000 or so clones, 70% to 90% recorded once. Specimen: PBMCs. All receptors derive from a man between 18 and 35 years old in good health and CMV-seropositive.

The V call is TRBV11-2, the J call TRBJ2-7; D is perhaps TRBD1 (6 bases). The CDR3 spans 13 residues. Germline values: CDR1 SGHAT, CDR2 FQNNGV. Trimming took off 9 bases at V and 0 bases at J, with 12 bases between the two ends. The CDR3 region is CARRGTSSYEQYF. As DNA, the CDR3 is TGTGCCAGAAGAGGGACAAGCTCCTACGAGCAGTACTTC.

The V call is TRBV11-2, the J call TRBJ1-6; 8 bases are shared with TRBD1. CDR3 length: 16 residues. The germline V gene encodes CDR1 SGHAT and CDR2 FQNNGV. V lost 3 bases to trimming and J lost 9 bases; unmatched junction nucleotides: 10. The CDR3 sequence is CASSFHKTGDTSPLHF. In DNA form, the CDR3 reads TGTGCCAGCAGCTTTCATAAGACAGGGGATACTTCACCCCTCCACTTT.

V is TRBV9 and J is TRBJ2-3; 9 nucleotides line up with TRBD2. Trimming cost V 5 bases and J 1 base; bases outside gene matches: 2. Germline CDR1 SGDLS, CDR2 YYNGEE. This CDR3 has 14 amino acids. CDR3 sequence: CASSLAGGTDTQYF. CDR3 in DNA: TGTGCCAGCAGTTTAGCGGGGGGCACAGATACGCAGTATTTT.

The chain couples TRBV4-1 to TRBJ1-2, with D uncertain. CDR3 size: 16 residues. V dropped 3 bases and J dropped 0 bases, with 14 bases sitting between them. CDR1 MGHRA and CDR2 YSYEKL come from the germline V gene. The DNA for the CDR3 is TGCGCCAGCAGCCAGCCCCGGGAATGGACTAACTATGGCTACACCTTC. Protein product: CASSQPREWTNYGYTF.

The CDR3 DNA reads TGTGCCAGCAGCTTACAGACCGACACTGAAGCTTTCTTT. This encodes CASSLQTDTEAFF. V usage is TRBV5-4 and J usage is TRBJ1-1; D unclear. CDR1 is SGHNT, CDR2 YYREEE, per germline (reference sequence). Trimming removed 2 bases from V and 3 bases from J, with 8 bases in between. The CDR3 has 13 residues. Full variable domain (missing parts from reference TRBV5-4 and TRBJ1-1): ETGVTQSPTHLIKTRGQQVTLRCSSQSGHNTVSWYQQALGQGPQFIFQYYREEENGRGNFPPRFSGLQFPNYSSELNVNALELDDSALYLCASSLQTDTEAFFGQGTRLTVV.

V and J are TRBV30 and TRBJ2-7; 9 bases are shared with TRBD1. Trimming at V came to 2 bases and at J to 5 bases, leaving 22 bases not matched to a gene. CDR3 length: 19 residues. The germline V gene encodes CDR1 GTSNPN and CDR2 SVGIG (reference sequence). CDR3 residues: CAWSRGVYRGQRLSDEQYF. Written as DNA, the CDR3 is TGTGCCTGGAGTCGGGGAGTATACAGGGGGCAACGTCTATCGGACGAGCAGTACTTC.

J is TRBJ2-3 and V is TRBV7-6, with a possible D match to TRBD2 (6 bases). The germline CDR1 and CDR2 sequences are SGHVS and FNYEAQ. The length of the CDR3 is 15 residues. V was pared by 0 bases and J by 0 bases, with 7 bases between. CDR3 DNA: TGTGCCAGCAGCTTAGCGCGGGGCAGCACAGATACGCAGTATTTT. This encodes CASSLARGSTDTQYF.

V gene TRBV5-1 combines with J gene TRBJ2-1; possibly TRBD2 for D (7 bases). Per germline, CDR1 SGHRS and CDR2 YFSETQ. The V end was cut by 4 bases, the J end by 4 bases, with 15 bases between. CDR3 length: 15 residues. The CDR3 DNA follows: TGCGCCAGCAGCAGCGAGAGGGGGGGGTACAATGAGCAGTTCTTC. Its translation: CASSSERGGYNEQFF.

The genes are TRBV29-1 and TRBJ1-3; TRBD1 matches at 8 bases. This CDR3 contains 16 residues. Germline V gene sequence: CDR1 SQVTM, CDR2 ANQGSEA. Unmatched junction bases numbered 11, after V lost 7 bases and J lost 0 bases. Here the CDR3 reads CSAIPGQAFSGNTIYF. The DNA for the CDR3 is TGCAGCGCCATACCGGGACAGGCATTCTCTGGAAACACCATATATTTT.

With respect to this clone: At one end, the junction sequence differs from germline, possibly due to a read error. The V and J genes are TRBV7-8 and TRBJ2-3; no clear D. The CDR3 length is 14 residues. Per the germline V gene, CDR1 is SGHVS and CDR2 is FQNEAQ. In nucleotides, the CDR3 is TGTGCCGGCAGCACAGTGGTAGTTTCAGATACGCAGTATTTT. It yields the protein CAGSTVVVSDTQYF.

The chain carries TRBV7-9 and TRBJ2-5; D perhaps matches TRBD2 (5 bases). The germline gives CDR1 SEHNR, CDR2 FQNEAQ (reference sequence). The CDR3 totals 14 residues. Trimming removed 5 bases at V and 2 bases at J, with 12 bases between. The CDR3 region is CASSPRRGQETQYF. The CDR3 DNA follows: TGTGCCAGCAGCCCCCGCCGGGGACAAGAGACCCAGTACTTC. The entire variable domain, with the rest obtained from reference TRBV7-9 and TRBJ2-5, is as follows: DTGVSQNPRHKITKRGQNVTFRCDPISEHNRLYWYRQTLGQGPEFLTYFQNEAQLEKSRLLSDRFSAERPKGSFSTLEIQRTEQGDSAMYLCASSPRRGQETQYFGPGTRLLVL.

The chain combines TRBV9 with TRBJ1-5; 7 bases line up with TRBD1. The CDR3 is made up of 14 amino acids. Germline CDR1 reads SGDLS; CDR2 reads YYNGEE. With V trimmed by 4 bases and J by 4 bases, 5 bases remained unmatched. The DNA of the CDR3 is TGTGCCAGCAGCAAGGGACAGATTAATCAGCCCCAGCATTTT. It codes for CASSKGQINQPQHF.

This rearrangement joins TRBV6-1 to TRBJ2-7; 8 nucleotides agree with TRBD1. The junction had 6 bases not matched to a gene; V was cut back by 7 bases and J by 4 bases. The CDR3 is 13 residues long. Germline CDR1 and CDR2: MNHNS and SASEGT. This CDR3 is CASTADRVYEQYF. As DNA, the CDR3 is TGTGCCAGCACCGCGGACAGGGTTTACGAGCAGTACTTC.

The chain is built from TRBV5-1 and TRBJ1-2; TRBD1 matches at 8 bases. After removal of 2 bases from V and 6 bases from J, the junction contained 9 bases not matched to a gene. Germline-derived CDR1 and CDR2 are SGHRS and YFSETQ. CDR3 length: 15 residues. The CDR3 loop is CASSFFPGGNDGYTF. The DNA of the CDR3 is TGCGCCAGCAGCTTTTTTCCAGGGGGCAATGATGGCTACACCTTC. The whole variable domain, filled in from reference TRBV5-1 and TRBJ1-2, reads KAGVTQTPRYLIKTRGQQVTLSCSPISGHRSVSWYQQTPGQGLQFLFEYFSETQRNKGNFPGRFSGRQFSNSRSEMNVSTLELGDSALYLCASSFFPGGNDGYTFGSGTRLTVV.

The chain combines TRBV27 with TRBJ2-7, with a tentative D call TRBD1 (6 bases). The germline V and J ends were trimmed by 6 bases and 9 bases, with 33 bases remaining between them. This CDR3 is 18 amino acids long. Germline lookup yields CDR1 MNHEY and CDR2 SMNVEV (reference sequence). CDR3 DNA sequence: TGTGCCAGCAGCACTCAGTCCGCCGGGACACCCGGCGGTTTGGGGCAGTACTTC. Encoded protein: CASSTQSAGTPGGLGQYF.

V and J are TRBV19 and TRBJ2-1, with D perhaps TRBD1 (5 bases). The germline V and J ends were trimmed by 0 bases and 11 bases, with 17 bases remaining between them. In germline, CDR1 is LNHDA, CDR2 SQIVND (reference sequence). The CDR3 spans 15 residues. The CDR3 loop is CASSIEGAGLGKQFF. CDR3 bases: TGTGCCAGTAGTATAGAAGGGGCAGGGCTTGGAAAGCAGTTCTTC.

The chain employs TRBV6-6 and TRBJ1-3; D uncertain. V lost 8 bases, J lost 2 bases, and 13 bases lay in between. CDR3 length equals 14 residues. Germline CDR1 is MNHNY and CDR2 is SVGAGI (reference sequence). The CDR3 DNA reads TGTGCCAGCTTAAGATCCGGGGCTGGAAACACCATATATTTT. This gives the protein CASLRSGAGNTIYF.

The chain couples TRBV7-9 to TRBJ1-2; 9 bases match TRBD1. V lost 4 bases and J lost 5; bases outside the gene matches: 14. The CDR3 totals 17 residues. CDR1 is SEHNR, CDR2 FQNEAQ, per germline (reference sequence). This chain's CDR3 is CASSSTRTGGAAYGYTF. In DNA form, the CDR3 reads TGTGCCAGCAGCTCCACACGTACAGGGGGCGCGGCTTATGGCTACACCTTC.

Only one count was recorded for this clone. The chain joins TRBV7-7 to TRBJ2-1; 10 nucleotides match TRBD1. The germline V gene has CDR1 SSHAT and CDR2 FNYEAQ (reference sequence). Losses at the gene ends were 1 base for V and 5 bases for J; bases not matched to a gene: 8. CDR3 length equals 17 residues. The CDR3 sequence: CASSLGGLGTGDNEQFF. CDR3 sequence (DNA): TGTGCCAGCAGCTTAGGTGGTTTGGGGACAGGGGACAATGAGCAGTTCTTC.

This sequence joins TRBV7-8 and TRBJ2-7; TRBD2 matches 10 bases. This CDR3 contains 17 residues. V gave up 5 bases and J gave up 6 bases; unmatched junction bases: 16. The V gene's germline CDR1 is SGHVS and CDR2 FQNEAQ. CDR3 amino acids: CASSPGWVETSGSEQYF. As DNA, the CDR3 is TGTGCCAGCAGCCCTGGTTGGGTAGAGACTAGCGGGTCCGAGCAGTACTTC.

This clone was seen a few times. In DNA, the CDR3 is TGCGCCAGCAGCTTGGGTAGGGACAGAAGTTACGAGCAGTACTTC. Its protein product is CASSLGRDRSYEQYF. This chain uses TRBV5-1 with TRBJ2-7, with 7 bases lining up with TRBD1. The CDR3 runs to 15 residues. Germline V gene sequence: CDR1 SGHRS, CDR2 YFSETQ. V dropped 0 bases and J dropped 4; count of bases not matched to a gene: 7.

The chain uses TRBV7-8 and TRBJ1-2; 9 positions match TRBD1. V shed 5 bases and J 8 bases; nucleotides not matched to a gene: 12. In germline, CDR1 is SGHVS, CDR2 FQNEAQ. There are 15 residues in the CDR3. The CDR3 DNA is TGTGCCAGCAGCCTACCCGGGACAGGGCAATGGGGCTACACCTTC. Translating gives CASSLPGTGQWGYTF.

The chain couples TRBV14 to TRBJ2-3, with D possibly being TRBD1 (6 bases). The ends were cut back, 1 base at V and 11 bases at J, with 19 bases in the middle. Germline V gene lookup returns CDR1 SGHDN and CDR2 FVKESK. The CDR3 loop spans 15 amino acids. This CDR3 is CASSQGLGAPTRQYF. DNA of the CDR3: TGTGCCAGCAGCCAAGGTTTGGGGGCTCCCACCCGGCAGTATTTT.

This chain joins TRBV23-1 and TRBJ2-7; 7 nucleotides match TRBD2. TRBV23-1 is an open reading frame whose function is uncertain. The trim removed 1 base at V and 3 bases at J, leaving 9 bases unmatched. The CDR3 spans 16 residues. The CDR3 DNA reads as TGCGCCAGCAGTCAATGCCTAGGGACGGGGGGCTACGAGCAGTACTTC. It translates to CASSQCLGTGGYEQYF.